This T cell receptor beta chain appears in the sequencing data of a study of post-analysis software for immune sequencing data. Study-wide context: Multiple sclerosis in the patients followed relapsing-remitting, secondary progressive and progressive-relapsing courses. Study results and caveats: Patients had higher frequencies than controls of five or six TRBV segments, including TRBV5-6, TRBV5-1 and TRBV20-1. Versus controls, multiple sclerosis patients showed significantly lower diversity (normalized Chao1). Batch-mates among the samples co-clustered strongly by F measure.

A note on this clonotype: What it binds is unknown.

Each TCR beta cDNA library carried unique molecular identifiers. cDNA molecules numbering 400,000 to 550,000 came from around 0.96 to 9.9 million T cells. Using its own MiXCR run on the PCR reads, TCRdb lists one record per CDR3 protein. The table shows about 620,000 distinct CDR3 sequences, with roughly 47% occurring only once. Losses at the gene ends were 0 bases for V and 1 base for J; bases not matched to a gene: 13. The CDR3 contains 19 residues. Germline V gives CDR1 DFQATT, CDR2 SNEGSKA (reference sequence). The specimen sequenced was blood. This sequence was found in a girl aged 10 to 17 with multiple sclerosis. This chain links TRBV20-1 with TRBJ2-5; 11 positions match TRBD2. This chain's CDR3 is CSARDPRLAGRVGQETQYF. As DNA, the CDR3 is TGCAGTGCTAGAGACCCTAGACTAGCGGGAAGGGTGGGCCAAGAGACCCAGTACTTC.